Given below is one T cell receptor beta chain in context. The antigen remains unidentified. These data originate in a study of blood T cells in healthy people across ages. General study results and limits: Conclusively comparing naive with antigen-experienced cells was impossible with unsorted PBMCs. Among T cells, TCR beta diversity per million cells dropped roughly linearly as age rose.

Germline CDR1 and CDR2: SEHNR and FQNEAQ (reference sequence). This CDR3 region has 12 residues. The second PCR ran roughly 7 to 12 cycles with a sample-barcoded 5' primer and J-beta primers. One entry per CDR3 protein, called by TCRdb with MiXCR from the 5' RACE reads. Found here are roughly 1,300,000 distinct CDR3 sequences, approximately 63% of them singletons; the top ten hold over 6.5%. Material: blood. This receptor was identified in a young man in good health. The chain uses TRBV7-9 and TRBJ2-4, with D possibly matching TRBD2 (5 bases). The J call may be wrong; the DNA end is better matched by TRBJ2-7. This chain's CDR3 is CASSDGVSEQYF. CDR3 sequence (DNA): TGTGCCAGCAGCGACGGGGTTAGCGAGCAGTACTTC.